Below are 29 T cell receptor beta chains sequenced from a single sample in a study of T-cell reconstitution after alpha-beta-depleted transplantation in children. TCRbeta library preparation incorporated unique molecular identifiers. TCRdb reprocessed the PCR reads via MiXCR and lists one record per CDR3 protein. The table shows 600,000 to 700,000 distinct CDR3 sequences, with less than 15% occurring only once. The specimen comprised PBMCs, sampled before TCRalphabeta/CD19-depleted stem cell transplant. These receptors were taken from a girl between 2 and 10 years old with congenital amegakaryocytic thrombocytopenia, due to receive a stem cell transplant.

The gene calls are TRBV7-8 and TRBJ1-2; no firm D call. The CDR3 is 16 amino acids. The germline CDR1 and CDR2 sequences are SGHVS and FQNEAQ. V was cut by 5 bases and J by 0 bases, with 16 bases left in between. In DNA, the CDR3 is TGTGCCAGCAGCCCTCGGGCCAGCTATTCTAACTATGGCTACACCTTC. This translates into CASSPRASYSNYGYTF. The complete variable domain, with remaining parts taken from reference TRBV7-8 and TRBJ1-2, reads GAGVSQSPRYKVAKRGQDVALRCDPISGHVSLFWYQQALGQGPEFLTYFQNEAQLDKSGLPSDRFFAERPEGSVSTLKIQRTQQEDSAVYLCASSPRASYSNYGYTFGSGTRLTVV.

Many counts were recorded for this clonotype. This chain joins TRBV20-1 and TRBJ2-7; D could derive from TRBD1 or TRBD2 (5 bases each). The V end lost 3 bases, the J end lost 4 bases, and 7 bases lay between the germline ends. The CDR3 is 11 amino acids. Per the germline V gene, CDR1 is DFQATT and CDR2 is SNEGSKA (reference sequence). CDR3 residues: CSASGGYEQYF. The CDR3 DNA follows: TGCAGTGCTAGTGGGGGTTACGAGCAGTACTTC.

This clonotype was detected a few times. The CDR3 region has the DNA TGTGCCTGGAGGACAGGGAGGGCAACTGAAGCTTTCTTT. This gives the protein CAWRTGRATEAFF. The V and J genes are TRBV30 and TRBJ1-1; 7 nucleotides agree with TRBD1. The V gene end was trimmed by 3 bases and the J gene end by 5 bases; junction bases not matched to a gene: 6. CDR3 size: 13 residues. Germline V gene sequence: CDR1 GTSNPN, CDR2 SVGIG (reference sequence).

Ten or more counts support this clonotype. This sequence joins TRBV7-2 and TRBJ2-7; D is ambiguous. The germline CDR1 and CDR2 sequences are SGHTA and FQGNSA. The CDR3 is 15 amino acids. Trimming cost V 1 base and J 5 bases, with 15 bases left between them. The CDR3 DNA reads TGTGCCAGCAGCTTAGTCCCAGACCCCCTTGACGAGCAGTACTTC. It translates to CASSLVPDPLDEQYF.

This clonotype showed up many times. The V gene is TRBV20-1, the J gene TRBJ1-5; no clear D. V lost 3 bases and J 2 bases, leaving 8 bases between the germline ends. CDR1 and CDR2 from the germline V gene are DFQATT and SNEGSKA (reference sequence). CDR3 size: 13 residues. The CDR3 spells CSARERGNQPQHF. In nucleotides, the CDR3 is TGCAGTGCTAGGGAAAGGGGCAATCAGCCCCAGCATTTT.

The genes are TRBV28 and TRBJ2-3; 11 bases fit TRBD2. The trim removed 6 bases at V and 8 bases at J, leaving 10 bases unmatched. The germline V gene has CDR1 MDHEN and CDR2 SYDVKM. The CDR3 totals 15 residues. The CDR3 is CASRQLAGDLGTQYF. CDR3 nucleotides: TGTGCCAGCAGACAACTAGCGGGAGATCTAGGTACGCAGTATTTT.

The sample holds many counts of this clonotype. The rearrangement links TRBV5-1 to TRBJ2-1; 9 positions agree with TRBD1. Per the germline V gene, CDR1 is SGHRS and CDR2 is YFSETQ. CDR3 length: 15 residues. V dropped 4 bases and J dropped 3; count of bases not matched to a gene: 5. The CDR3, as DNA: TGCGCCAGCAGCAGTACAGGGGGCTACTACAATGAGCAGTTCTTC. Translation: CASSSTGGYYNEQFF.

This clonotype was seen many times. The rearrangement joins TRBV7-6 to TRBJ1-5; D unclear. Trimming removed 8 bases at V and 8 bases at J, with 19 bases between. Per germline, CDR1 SGHVS and CDR2 FNYEAQ. The CDR3 has 14 residues. The CDR3 coding sequence is TGTGCCAGCGTTGAGACCCCCAACGGGGAGCCCCAGCATTTT. This gives the protein CASVETPNGEPQHF.

The chain recombines TRBV20-1 with TRBJ2-3; D unclear. CDR1 is DFQATT and CDR2 is SNEGSKA in the germline V gene (reference sequence). This CDR3 has 12 amino acids. V lost 6 bases and J lost 0, with 7 bases in between. Written as DNA, the CDR3 is TGCAGTGCCGATGGAAGCACAGATACGCAGTATTTT. It yields the protein CSADGSTDTQYF.

The chain combines TRBV20-1 with TRBJ2-7, with D possibly TRBD1 on 6 matching bases. From germline, CDR1 is DFQATT and CDR2 SNEGSKA (reference sequence). The CDR3 length is 12 residues. V gave up 6 bases and J gave up 2 bases, with 11 bases separating them. CDR3 DNA: TGCAGTGCGAAGGGGGATCCCTACGAGCAGTACTTC. Its translation: CSAKGDPYEQYF.

This chain uses TRBV20-1 with TRBJ1-4, with 7 bases fitting TRBD1. The V and J ends lost 6 bases and 4 bases, in that order; junction bases with no gene match: 8. Looked up from germline, CDR1 is DFQATT and CDR2 is SNEGSKA (reference sequence). This CDR3 is built from 14 residues. The CDR3 nucleotides read TGCAGTGCATACCACAGGGGAAATAATGAAAAACTGTTTTTT. Its translation is CSAYHRGNNEKLFF.

This clonotype was seen many times. The gene calls are TRBV5-1 and TRBJ2-2; TRBD1 aligns across 9 bases. From germline, CDR1 is SGHRS and CDR2 YFSETQ. There are 13 residues in the CDR3. The V segment lost 4 bases and the J segment 7 bases; nucleotides outside the gene matches: 2. The CDR3 loop is CASSGQGLGELFF. CDR3 coding DNA: TGCGCCAGCAGCGGACAGGGGCTCGGGGAGCTGTTTTTT.

This clonotype came up many times. The chain combines TRBV4-1 with TRBJ2-7, with D perhaps given as TRBD1 or TRBD2 (5 bases each). This CDR3 spans 16 amino acids. V was shortened by 4 bases and J by 4 bases, with 20 bases between the two germline ends. Germline values: CDR1 MGHRA, CDR2 YSYEKL. The DNA for the CDR3 is TGCGCCAGCAGCCGCATTCCGACGGGACCCTTATACGAGCAGTACTTC. This gives the protein CASSRIPTGPLYEQYF.

This clonotype was picked up many times. CDR3 DNA: TGCAGCGATAGCGGGAGCATCACAGATACGCAGTATTTT. This sequence encodes CSDSGSITDTQYF. The rearrangement joins TRBV29-1 to TRBJ2-3; TRBD2 aligns across 9 bases. V trimming: 7 bases; J trimming: 2 bases; junction bases outside the gene matches: 4. CDR3 length equals 13 residues. In germline, CDR1 is SQVTM, CDR2 ANQGSEA.

This clonotype was seen many times. The chain is built from TRBV10-3 and TRBJ2-1; 11 nucleotides align to TRBD2. The germline gives CDR1 ENHRY, CDR2 SYGVKD. This CDR3 has 16 residues. With 3 bases clipped from V and 8 bases from J, the junction kept 9 bases outside the gene matches. CDR3: CAISEVLAGERDEQFF. The DNA for the CDR3 is TGTGCCATCAGTGAAGTACTAGCGGGAGAGAGAGATGAGCAGTTCTTC.

The rearrangement uses TRBV4-1 and TRBJ2-7; D call uncertain. From germline, CDR1 is MGHRA and CDR2 YSYEKL. The CDR3 has 14 amino acids. The V and J ends lost 1 base and 1 base respectively, with 8 bases between them. The CDR3 nucleotides are TGCGCCAGCAGCCAAGCGGGTGTGTCCTACGAGCAGTACTTC. It translates to CASSQAGVSYEQYF.

This clonotype has only a few counts. V is TRBV12-3 or TRBV12-4 and J is TRBJ2-1, with 7 nucleotides matching TRBD2. The CDR3 runs to 15 residues. V shed 3 bases and J 2 bases; nucleotides not matched to a gene: 4. CDR3 sequence reads: CASSFEAGPYNEQFF. CDR3 nucleotides: TGTGCCAGCAGTTTTGAAGCGGGACCCTACAATGAGCAGTTCTTC.

This clonotype was seen at least ten times. The chain links TRBV5-1 to TRBJ2-3; TRBD2 matches 7 bases. The CDR3 extends over 17 amino acids. Germline CDR1 is SGHRS and CDR2 is YFSETQ. V lost 3 bases, J lost 4 bases, and 14 bases stayed unmatched. This CDR3 reads CASSWAETHTSADTQYF. For the CDR3, the DNA is TGCGCCAGCAGCTGGGCCGAGACTCACACTAGCGCAGATACGCAGTATTTT. The complete variable domain, with remaining parts taken from reference TRBV5-1 and TRBJ2-3, reads KAGVTQTPRYLIKTRGQQVTLSCSPISGHRSVSWYQQTPGQGLQFLFEYFSETQRNKGNFPGRFSGRQFSNSRSEMNVSTLELGDSALYLCASSWAETHTSADTQYFGPGTRLTVL.

The V gene is TRBV18, the J gene TRBJ1-1; D is unclear. Trimming pared 3 bases from V and 5 bases from J, leaving 10 bases between. The germline gives CDR1 KGHSH, CDR2 LQKENI. The CDR3 is 13 amino acids. The DNA for the CDR3 is TGTGCCAGCTCACCGGGGTTGGGGACTGAAGCTTTCTTT. Translated, it gives CASSPGLGTEAFF. Variable domain in full (rest from reference TRBV18 and TRBJ1-1): NAGVMQNPRHLVRRRGQEARLRCSPMKGHSHVYWYRQLPEEGLKFMVYLQKENIIDESGMPKERFSAEFPKEGPSILRIQQVVRGDSAAYFCASSPGLGTEAFFGQGTRLTVV.

This chain uses TRBV7-2 with TRBJ2-7, with D possibly TRBD1 on 5 matching bases. CDR3 size: 13 residues. CDR1 is SGHTA and CDR2 is FQGNSA in the germline V gene. Trimming left V 1 base short and J 5 bases short, with 9 bases between. In nucleotides, the CDR3 is TGTGCCAGCAGCTTAGGGATAGGGGACGAGCAGTACTTC. This gives the protein CASSLGIGDEQYF.

The gene calls are TRBV20-1 and TRBJ2-2, with a possible D match to TRBD1 (6 bases). Between the trimmed V and J ends, which lost 0 bases and 2 bases, there was a span of 19 bases. CDR3 length: 18 residues. Germline assignment: CDR1 DFQATT and CDR2 SNEGSKA (reference sequence). The CDR3: CSARDLGDTLLNTGELFF. CDR3 coding DNA: TGCAGTGCTAGAGATTTAGGGGACACTCTTCTTAACACCGGGGAGCTGTTTTTT.

V gene TRBV29-1 combines with J gene TRBJ2-1, with 12 bases aligning to TRBD2. Trimming took 7 bases from V and 10 from J; bases not matched to a gene: 8. Per germline, CDR1 SQVTM and CDR2 ANQGSEA. The CDR3 loop spans 13 amino acids. CDR3 region: CSERLAGEGEQFF. The CDR3 nucleotides are TGCAGCGAGAGACTAGCGGGAGAGGGGGAGCAGTTCTTC.

This chain links TRBV6-1 with TRBJ2-5; D is possibly TRBD1 or TRBD2 (6 bases each). V was trimmed by 11 bases and J by 7 bases, leaving 20 bases between them. The CDR3 has 13 residues. Germline CDR1 MNHNS, CDR2 SASEGT. CDR3 in DNA: TGTGCCGCCGGACCTTCGGAGGGGGTGACCCAGTACTTC. Translating gives CAAGPSEGVTQYF.

This clonotype was seen repeatedly, ten times or more. The chain uses TRBV6-1 and TRBJ1-6; D possibly corresponds to TRBD1 (5 bases). The CDR3 spans 13 residues. Trimming took off 8 bases at V and 5 bases at J, with 10 bases between the two ends. Per germline, CDR1 MNHNS and CDR2 SASEGT. Here the CDR3 DNA reads TGTGCCAGCCAGACAGAGGATAATTCACCCCTCCACTTT. It translates to CASQTEDNSPLHF.

V and J are TRBV5-1 and TRBJ2-1; 8 positions match TRBD2. V lost 6 bases to trimming and J lost 7 bases; unmatched junction nucleotides: 9. Germline V gene sequence: CDR1 SGHRS, CDR2 YFSETQ. The CDR3 spans 14 residues. This chain's CDR3 is CASKSGGGRNEQFF. DNA for the CDR3: TGCGCCAGCAAGTCTGGCGGGGGGAGGAATGAGCAGTTCTTC.

This clonotype has only a few counts. This sequence joins TRBV28 and TRBJ1-2, with unresolved D. Germline CDR1 MDHEN, CDR2 SYDVKM. V lost 3 bases, J lost 4 bases, and 6 bases lay in between. This CDR3 has 12 amino acids. The CDR3 bases are TGTGCCAGCAGTTTCGAGGTCTATGGCTACACCTTC. Protein sequence: CASSFEVYGYTF.

The chain uses TRBV20-1 and TRBJ2-1; 13 bases are shared with TRBD2. The CDR3 has 13 residues. Looked up from germline, CDR1 is DFQATT and CDR2 is SNEGSKA (reference sequence). CDR3 region: CGGGTSGIDEQFF. CDR3 coding DNA: TGCGGTGGCGGGACTAGCGGGATTGATGAGCAGTTCTTC.

This clonotype was recorded a few times. The chain combines TRBV30 with TRBJ1-5; D gene ambiguous. The CDR3 is 13 residues long. The V end was cut by 0 bases, the J end by 5 bases, with 8 bases between. Germline V CDR1 and CDR2: GTSNPN, SVGIG (reference sequence). The CDR3, as DNA: TGTGCCTGGAGTGTATTAGCGGATCAGCCCCAGCATTTT. Translation: CAWSVLADQPQHF.

The table lists this clonotype with a few counts. J is TRBJ2-7 and V is TRBV20-1; D assignment may be TRBD1 or TRBD2 (7 bases each). Germline lookup yields CDR1 DFQATT and CDR2 SNEGSKA (reference sequence). The CDR3 runs 19 residues. Trimming removed 5 bases at V and 7 bases at J, with 36 bases between. DNA for the CDR3: TGCAGTGCTCGACCCTTGCCCAAAGTACCGACAGGGAGGGCGGGGGAGCAGTACTTC. Translation: CSARPLPKVPTGRAGEQYF.